This TCR beta chain is from a study of T cell changes during pregnancy in multiple sclerosis. The CDR3 is 16 amino acids. Trimming took 6 bases from V and 5 from J; bases not matched to a gene: 16. The germline CDR1 and CDR2 sequences are SQVTM and ANQGSEA. Profiled with immunoSEQ multiplex PCR; TCRdb holds only in-frame clones, not every one. The data hold about 36,000 clones, with around 92% observed a single time. This TCR came from a female donor in good health, enrolled as a control in a pregnancy study. Here the sequenced sample was CD4+ T cells from peripheral blood mononuclear cells, taken in the second trimester of pregnancy. The chain combines TRBV29-1 with TRBJ1-2, with 9 bases identical to TRBD1. CDR3 sequence: CSVHPGTGNGGYGYTF. CDR3 DNA: TGCAGCGTCCACCCCGGGACAGGGAACGGGGGGTATGGCTACACCTTC.